Following are 27 T cell receptor beta chains from one sample sequenced in a study of neurological immune-mediated disorders. TCRdb ran MiXCR on the 5' RACE reads and lists one entry per CDR3 protein. Of approximately 70,000 distinct CDR3 sequences in the sample, 4.5% to 5.5% were seen once. The specimen sequenced was PBMCs. Source of these receptors: a woman between 70 and 85 years old with multiple sclerosis.

The sample holds a few counts of this clonotype. The chain employs TRBV7-2 and TRBJ2-2; the match to TRBD2 covers 16 bases. The CDR3 totals 20 residues. Germline values: CDR1 SGHTA, CDR2 FQGNSA. Unmatched junction bases numbered 10, after V lost 1 base and J lost 5 bases. The CDR3 protein is CASSLVGLAGGPPKTGELFF. CDR3 bases: TGTGCCAGCAGCTTAGTGGGACTAGCGGGAGGGCCGCCCAAGACCGGGGAGCTGTTTTTT.

This clonotype has a handful of counts. V is TRBV7-9 and J is TRBJ2-7; D unresolved. The CDR3 extends over 12 amino acids. CDR1 and CDR2 from the germline V gene are SEHNR and FQNEAQ (reference sequence). Trimming pared 1 base from V and 7 bases from J, leaving 8 bases between. This chain's CDR3 is CASSLDGMEQYF. Written as DNA, the CDR3 is TGTGCCAGCAGCTTAGACGGAATGGAGCAGTACTTC. Combining the CDR3 with reference TRBV7-9 and TRBJ2-7 gives the whole variable domain DTGVSQNPRHKITKRGQNVTFRCDPISEHNRLYWYRQTLGQGPEFLTYFQNEAQLEKSRLLSDRFSAERPKGSFSTLEIQRTEQGDSAMYLCASSLDGMEQYFGPGTRLTVT.

At least ten counts were recorded for this clonotype. This chain joins TRBV20-1 and TRBJ2-7; TRBD2 matches 11 bases. This CDR3 is 15 amino acids long. Germline V gives CDR1 DFQATT, CDR2 SNEGSKA (reference sequence). The ends lost 3 bases at V and 4 bases at J; junction bases unmatched: 8. CDR3 loop: CSARAYSGRGYEQYF. Written as DNA, the CDR3 is TGCAGTGCTAGGGCTTATAGCGGGAGGGGGTACGAGCAGTACTTC.

This clonotype was detected ten times or more. This rearrangement joins TRBV6-5 to TRBJ2-7; D perhaps matches TRBD1 (6 bases). The CDR3 runs 12 residues. Germline assignment: CDR1 MNHEY and CDR2 SVGAGI. V dropped 6 bases and J dropped 1 base, with 7 bases sitting between them. The CDR3, as DNA: TGTGCCAGCAGACAGGGATCCTACGAGCAGTACTTC. Protein sequence: CASRQGSYEQYF.

This clonotype was observed at least ten times. CDR3 loop: CASSLVWGGITEAFF. The CDR3 DNA reads as TGCGCCAGCAGCTTGGTTTGGGGAGGGATCACTGAAGCTTTCTTT. The V and J genes are TRBV5-1 and TRBJ1-1; D remains ambiguous. Germline-derived CDR1 and CDR2 are SGHRS and YFSETQ. V was cut by 0 bases and J by 4 bases, with 13 bases left in between. The CDR3 covers 15 residues.

Ten or more counts support this clonotype. The V call is TRBV7-9, the J call TRBJ2-5; D uncertain. The CDR3 has 12 amino acids. CDR1 and CDR2 (germline): SEHNR, FQNEAQ (reference sequence). V lost 3 bases to trimming and J lost 4 bases, with 6 bases between them. The CDR3 DNA sequence: TGTGCCAGCAGCTTGGCCGGAGAGACCCAGTACTTC. Encoded protein: CASSLAGETQYF.

This clonotype was counted at least ten times. The chain is built from TRBV12-3 or TRBV12-4 and TRBJ2-1; D is ambiguous. V was cut by 2 bases and J by 3 bases, with 8 bases left in between. This CDR3 is 14 amino acids long. CDR3 sequence reads: CASSLRRYYNEQFF. In DNA, the CDR3 is TGTGCCAGCAGTTTAAGGAGATACTACAATGAGCAGTTCTTC.

There are many counts of this clonotype. The rearrangement uses TRBV20-1 and TRBJ2-3; 9 bases fit TRBD2. J was trimmed by 5 bases and V by 1 base; bases with no gene match: 13. There are 17 residues in the CDR3. Germline-derived CDR1 and CDR2 are DFQATT and SNEGSKA (reference sequence). CDR3 bases: TGCAGTGCTAGAGCAGTAAGGCCTAGCGGGATTAGAGATACGCAGTATTTT. It is translated as CSARAVRPSGIRDTQYF.

This clonotype was detected ten times or more. This sequence joins TRBV20-1 and TRBJ2-5, with 9 bases that match TRBD1. There are 13 residues in the CDR3. Germline lookup yields CDR1 DFQATT and CDR2 SNEGSKA (reference sequence). V shed 5 bases, J shed 1 base, and the junction held 2 bases outside the gene matches. The CDR3 DNA reads as TGCAGTGCTCCGGGACAGGGCCAAGAGACCCAGTACTTC. As protein: CSAPGQGQETQYF.

This clonotype was counted ten times or more. V and J are TRBV7-2 and TRBJ1-1, with no clear D. Looked up from germline, CDR1 is SGHTA and CDR2 is FQGNSA. The CDR3 is 13 residues long. Trimming took off 4 bases at V and 1 base at J, with 7 bases between the two ends. CDR3 bases: TGTGCCAGCAGCTCGCAGACGAACACTGAAGCTTTCTTT. The encoded protein is CASSSQTNTEAFF.

This clonotype was detected only a few times. The gene calls are TRBV20-1 and TRBJ2-3; no definite D call. Germline loops: CDR1 DFQATT, CDR2 SNEGSKA (reference sequence). V was trimmed by 0 bases and J by 1 base, leaving 11 bases between them. CDR3 length: 15 residues. The CDR3 loop reads CSARDSWIGTDTQYF. CDR3 DNA sequence: TGCAGTGCTAGAGATTCCTGGATCGGCACAGATACGCAGTATTTT.

This clonotype was observed at least ten times. The J gene is TRBJ2-7, the V gene TRBV10-3; 7 bases fit TRBD1. The trim removed 2 bases at V and 2 bases at J, leaving 0 bases unmatched. The CDR3 covers 13 residues. Germline lookup yields CDR1 ENHRY and CDR2 SYGVKD. The CDR3 loop is CAISEQGAYEQYF. DNA of the CDR3: TGTGCCATCAGTGAGCAGGGGGCCTACGAGCAGTACTTC.

This clonotype was observed at least ten times. V usage is TRBV7-9 and J usage is TRBJ1-6; weak D call: TRBD1 (6 bases). V lost 5 bases to trimming and J lost 0 bases, with 14 bases between them. The length of the CDR3 is 17 residues. CDR1 and CDR2 from the germline V gene are SEHNR and FQNEAQ (reference sequence). The CDR3, as DNA: TGTGCCAGCAGCATTGGACAGAAGAGCTCCTATAATTCACCCCTCCACTTT. Its translation: CASSIGQKSSYNSPLHF.

This clonotype was seen repeatedly, ten times or more. This rearrangement joins TRBV28 to TRBJ2-7, with a weak D call TRBD2 (5 bases). The CDR3 length is 12 residues. In germline, CDR1 is MDHEN, CDR2 SYDVKM. Trimming removed 6 bases from V and 3 bases from J, with 9 bases in between. CDR3 protein: CASRGLDYEQYF. In DNA form, the CDR3 reads TGTGCCAGCAGAGGACTGGACTACGAGCAGTACTTC. Variable domain in full (rest from reference TRBV28 and TRBJ2-7): DVKVTQSSRYLVKRTGEKVFLECVQDMDHENMFWYRQDPGLGLRLIYFSYDVKMKEKGDIPEGYSVSREKKERFSLILESASTNQTSMYLCASRGLDYEQYFGPGTRLTVT.

This clonotype has ten or more counts. This chain connects TRBV9 to TRBJ2-3, with TRBD2 matching over 14 bases. Unmatched junction bases numbered 5, after V lost 3 bases and J lost 8 bases. Germline V gives CDR1 SGDLS, CDR2 YYNGEE. This CDR3 spans 15 amino acids. The CDR3 loop reads CASSAGTSGSGTQYF. The CDR3 DNA follows: TGTGCCAGCAGCGCCGGGACTAGCGGGAGTGGTACGCAGTATTTT.

With regard to this clonotype: A much larger clonotype is one base distant, so this may be a read error. The rearrangement uses TRBV12-3 or TRBV12-4 and TRBJ1-2; D might be TRBD1 (6 bases). The CDR3 has 13 amino acids. V was trimmed by 6 bases and J by 5 bases, leaving 13 bases between them. The CDR3 loop is CASSLGQSYGYTF. The CDR3 nucleotides are TGTGCCAGCAGCCTGGGACAATCGTATGGCTACACCTTC.

This clonotype was seen many times. This chain uses TRBV3-1 with TRBJ1-5; D ambiguous. The ends were cut back, 0 bases at V and 4 bases at J, with 10 bases in the middle. The CDR3 consists of 15 residues. The germline CDR1 and CDR2 sequences are LGHDT and YNNKEL (reference sequence). CDR3 loop: CASSQESRLNQPQHF. Written as DNA, the CDR3 is TGTGCCAGCAGCCAAGAATCCCGCTTAAATCAGCCCCAGCATTTT.

This clonotype was seen repeatedly, ten times or more. V and J are TRBV4-1 and TRBJ2-5, with D perhaps matching TRBD1 (5 bases). The CDR3 extends over 15 amino acids. Trimming pared 1 base from V and 1 base from J, leaving 10 bases between. In germline, CDR1 is MGHRA, CDR2 YSYEKL. The CDR3 DNA sequence: TGCGCCAGCAGCCAAGGTCGCCAGGGCCAAGAGACCCAGTACTTC. It codes for CASSQGRQGQETQYF.

This clonotype was counted ten times or more. The chain links TRBV20-1 to TRBJ1-5; 7 bases line up with TRBD1. Germline loops: CDR1 DFQATT, CDR2 SNEGSKA (reference sequence). The CDR3 totals 14 residues. V dropped 6 bases and J dropped 4; count of bases not matched to a gene: 9. The CDR3 DNA reads TGCAGTGCGACTCGACAGGGTCCGAATCAGCCCCAGCATTTT. This translates into CSATRQGPNQPQHF.

This clonotype has ten or more counts. The chain has TRBV14 and TRBJ1-3; D is possibly TRBD1 (5 bases). Germline lookup yields CDR1 SGHDN and CDR2 FVKESK. Trimming cost V 3 bases and J 4 bases, with 13 bases left between them. The CDR3 consists of 15 residues. The chain's CDR3 is CASSQRTGGGNTIYF. The CDR3 bases are TGTGCCAGCAGCCAGCGCACAGGCGGAGGAAACACCATATATTTT. Full variable domain (missing parts from reference TRBV14 and TRBJ1-3): EAGVTQFPSHSVIEKGQTVTLRCDPISGHDNLYWYRRVMGKEIKFLLHFVKESKQDESGMPNNRFLAERTGGTYSTLKVQPAELEDSGVYFCASSQRTGGGNTIYFGEGSWLTVV.

This clonotype was seen repeatedly, ten times or more. This CDR3 reads CASRAQGYYGYTF. The CDR3 DNA follows: TGTGCCAGCAGAGCACAGGGGTACTATGGCTACACCTTC. The rearrangement links TRBV28 to TRBJ1-2, with 7 bases identical to TRBD1. The CDR3 has 13 residues. V shed 6 bases and J 3 bases; nucleotides not matched to a gene: 4. The germline CDR1 and CDR2 sequences are MDHEN and SYDVKM.

This sequence joins TRBV6-5 and TRBJ1-1; unclear D gene. The CDR3 runs to 14 residues. Trimming stripped 0 bases from V and 4 bases from J, with 9 bases between. Germline lookup yields CDR1 MNHEY and CDR2 SVGAGI. The CDR3 loop is CASSYSSLLTEAFF. In DNA, the CDR3 is TGTGCCAGCAGTTACTCGTCTCTCCTCACTGAAGCTTTCTTT.

The table lists this clonotype with many counts. The V and J genes are TRBV3-1 and TRBJ2-1; 11 positions match TRBD2. This CDR3 has 16 amino acids. Germline CDR1 is LGHDT and CDR2 is YNNKEL (reference sequence). V was clipped by 4 bases and J by 7 bases; unmatched bases: 9. The CDR3 DNA reads as TGTGCCAGCAGCCCGCGGCTAGCGGGAGGAAAGAATGAGCAGTTCTTC. Protein: CASSPRLAGGKNEQFF.

This clonotype was seen ten or more times. This chain uses TRBV20-1 with TRBJ1-1, with D possibly matching TRBD1 (5 bases). The germline CDR1 and CDR2 sequences are DFQATT and SNEGSKA (reference sequence). The CDR3 has 15 amino acids. V shed 4 bases and J shed 0 bases, with 15 bases lying between them. The CDR3, as DNA: TGCAGTGCTATTCGAGCAGGGTCCATGAACACTGAAGCTTTCTTT. This encodes CSAIRAGSMNTEAFF.

This chain connects TRBV3-1 to TRBJ2-3, with D unresolved. V lost 0 bases and J lost 7, with 11 bases in between. CDR3 length: 14 amino acids. From germline, CDR1 is LGHDT and CDR2 YNNKEL (reference sequence). The CDR3: CASSQEGSHYTQYF. The CDR3 bases are TGTGCCAGCAGCCAAGAAGGGTCTCACTATACGCAGTATTTT.

This clonotype showed up just a few times. The chain uses TRBV7-3 and TRBJ2-4; weak D call: TRBD2 (6 bases). V was cut by 0 bases and J by 4 bases, with 10 bases left in between. CDR3 size: 15 residues. The germline V gene has CDR1 SGHTA and CDR2 FQGTGA. DNA for the CDR3: TGTGCCAGCAGCTTAACGGGGGACTCTAAAAACATTCAGTACTTC. The encoded protein is CASSLTGDSKNIQYF.

This clonotype was picked up many times. The rearrangement joins TRBV12-3 or TRBV12-4 to TRBJ2-5, with 8 bases that match TRBD1. This CDR3 region has 13 residues. V shed 3 bases, J shed 4 bases, and the junction held 1 base outside the gene matches. CDR3 loop: CASSLGQVETQYF. The CDR3 DNA is TGTGCCAGCAGTTTGGGACAGGTAGAGACCCAGTACTTC.